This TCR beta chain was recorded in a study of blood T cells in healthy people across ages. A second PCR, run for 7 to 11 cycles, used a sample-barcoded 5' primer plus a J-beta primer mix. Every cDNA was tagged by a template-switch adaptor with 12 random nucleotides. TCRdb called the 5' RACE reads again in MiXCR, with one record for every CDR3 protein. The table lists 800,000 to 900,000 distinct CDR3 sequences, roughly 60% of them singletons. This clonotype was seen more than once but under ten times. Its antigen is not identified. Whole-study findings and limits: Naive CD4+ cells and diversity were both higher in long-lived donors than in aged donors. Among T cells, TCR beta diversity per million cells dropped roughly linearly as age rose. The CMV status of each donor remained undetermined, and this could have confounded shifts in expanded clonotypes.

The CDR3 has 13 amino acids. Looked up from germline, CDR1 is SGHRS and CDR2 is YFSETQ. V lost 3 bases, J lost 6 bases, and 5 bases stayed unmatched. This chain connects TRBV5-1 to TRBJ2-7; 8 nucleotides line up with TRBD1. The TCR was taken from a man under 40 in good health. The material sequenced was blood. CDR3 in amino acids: CASSWQGAGEQYF. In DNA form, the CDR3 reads TGCGCCAGCAGCTGGCAGGGGGCCGGCGAGCAGTACTTC.